This is a list of T cell receptor beta chains from one sample in a study of beta chain features in type 1 diabetes. The method was immunoSEQ multiplex PCR; TCRdb's version includes in-frame clones alone and lacks a portion of them. The sample has 110,000 to 150,000 clones, 9.5% to 10% seen once. The sample taken for sequencing was central memory CD4+ T cells from blood. Receptor source: a woman in her 40s in good health. Both conserved end residues are part of each CDR3. A D gene is named only where the DNA matches it firmly. Expanded clones are given a class, and other clones once, few, many or no size at all.

j_call clone_size cdr3_length v_call d_call cdr3_aa cdr3_nt
TRBJ2-5 few 15 TRBV7-9 TRBD1 CASSGDRGYQETQYF TGTGCCAGCAGCGGCGACAGGGGGTACCAAGAGACCCAGTACTTC
TRBJ2-7 NA 14 TRBV4-2 NA CASSQGTETYEQYF TGTGCCAGCAGCCAAGGGACAGAAACCTACGAGCAGTACTTC
TRBJ1-2 NA 13 TRBV5-4 NA CASSRQANYGYTF TGTGCCAGCAGCCGACAGGCTAACTATGGCTACACCTTC
TRBJ1-5 NA 17 TRBV7-9 NA CASSLGSGSISNQPQHF TGTGCCAGCAGCTTAGGATCTGGGAGCATTAGCAATCAGCCCCAGCATTTT
TRBJ1-3 NA 17 TRBV4-2 NA CASSHKRGGADGNTIYF TGTGCCAGCAGCCACAAGCGCGGGGGCGCGGATGGAAACACCATATATTTT
TRBJ1-1 NA 13 TRBV14 NA CASSQGQYTEAFF TGTGCCAGCAGCCAAGGACAGTACACTGAAGCTTTCTTT
TRBJ2-7 few 14 TRBV2 TRBD1 CASSGLGQGYEQYF TGTGCCAGCAGTGGTCTGGGACAGGGCTACGAGCAGTACTTC
TRBJ2-3 few 15 TRBV5-1 NA CASSLAGGRGDTQYF TGCGCCAGCAGCTTGGCGGGGGGCCGAGGAGATACGCAGTATTTT
TRBJ2-5 many 16 TRBV5-4 TRBD1 CASSLALGTGGETQYF TGTGCCAGCAGCTTGGCCCTCGGGACAGGGGGAGAGACCCAGTACTTC
TRBJ1-1 NA 12 TRBV5-6 NA CASSLYRAEAFF TGTGCCAGCAGCTTGTACAGGGCTGAAGCTTTCTTT
TRBJ1-3 few 20 TRBV4-3 TRBD1 CASSQDVITRTGVSRNTIYF TGCGCCAGCAGCCAAGATGTGATTACGCGGACAGGGGTCTCTCGAAACACCATATATTTT
TRBJ2-7 once 14 TRBV5-1 TRBD1 CASSHPDRAYEQYF TGCGCCAGCAGCCACCCTGACAGGGCCTACGAGCAGTACTTC
TRBJ2-1 few 17 TRBV7-2 TRBD1 CASSPPRGTGPYNEQFF TGTGCCAGCAGCCCACCGAGGGGGACAGGGCCCTACAATGAGCAGTTCTTC
TRBJ2-7 few 12 TRBV28 NA CASSFGLGEQYF TGTGCCAGCAGTTTTGGGCTCGGCGAGCAGTACTTC
TRBJ2-7 NA 13 TRBV27 NA CASGRTGAYEQYF TGTGCCAGCGGGAGGACAGGAGCCTACGAGCAGTACTTC
TRBJ1-2 few 18 TRBV6-1 TRBD1 CASSEFPSGGSVNYGYTF TGTGCCAGCAGTGAATTTCCGTCAGGGGGCTCGGTTAACTATGGCTACACCTTC
TRBJ2-1 medium-sized 15 TRBV2 TRBD2 CASSVGGGLRHEQFF TGTGCCAGCAGTGTCGGGGGGGGGCTTCGGCATGAGCAGTTCTTC